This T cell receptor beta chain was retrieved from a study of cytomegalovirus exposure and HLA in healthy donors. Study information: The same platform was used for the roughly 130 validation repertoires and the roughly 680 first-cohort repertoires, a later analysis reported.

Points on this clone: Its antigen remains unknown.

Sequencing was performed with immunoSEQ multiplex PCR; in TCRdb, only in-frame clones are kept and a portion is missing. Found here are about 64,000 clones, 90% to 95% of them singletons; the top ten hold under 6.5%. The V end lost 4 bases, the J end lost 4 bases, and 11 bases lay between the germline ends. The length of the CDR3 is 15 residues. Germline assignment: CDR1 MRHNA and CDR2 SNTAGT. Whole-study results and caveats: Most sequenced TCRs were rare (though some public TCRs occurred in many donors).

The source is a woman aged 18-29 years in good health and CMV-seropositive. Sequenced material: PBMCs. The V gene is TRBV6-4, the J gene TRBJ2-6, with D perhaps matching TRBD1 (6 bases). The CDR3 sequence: CASSAQGTGANVLTF. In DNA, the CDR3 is TGTGCCAGCAGTGCACAGGGAACGGGGGCCAACGTCCTGACTTTC.